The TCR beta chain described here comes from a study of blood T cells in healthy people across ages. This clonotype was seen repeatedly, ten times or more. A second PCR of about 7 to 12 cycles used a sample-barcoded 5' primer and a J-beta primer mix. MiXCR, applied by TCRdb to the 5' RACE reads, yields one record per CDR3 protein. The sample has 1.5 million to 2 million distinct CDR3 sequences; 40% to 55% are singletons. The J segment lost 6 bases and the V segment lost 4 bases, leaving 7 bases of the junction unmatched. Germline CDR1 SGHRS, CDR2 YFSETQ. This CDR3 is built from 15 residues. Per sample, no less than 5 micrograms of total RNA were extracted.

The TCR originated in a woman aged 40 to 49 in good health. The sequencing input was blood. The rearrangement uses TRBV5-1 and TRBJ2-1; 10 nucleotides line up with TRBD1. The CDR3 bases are TGCGCCAGCAGCGTGACAGGGGGCAGTTTCAATGAGCAGTTCTTC. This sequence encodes CASSVTGGSFNEQFF.